The 4 T cell receptor beta chains below come from one sample, sequenced in a study of OX40 agonist ivuxolimab in advanced cancers. Clones were read by immunoSEQ multiplex PCR, and TCRdb kept only the in-frame ones, dropping some. The sample lists some 150,000 clones; 90% were seen once. The sequenced sample was CD4+ or CD8+ T cells sorted from blood, obtained in a trial of the OX40 agonist ivuxolimab. These receptors originate from an adult with an advanced solid tumor such as melanoma, head and neck, liver or kidney cancer.

V is TRBV4-3 and J is TRBJ1-6, with a possible D match to TRBD1 (6 bases). The germline CDR1 and CDR2 sequences are LGHNA and YSLEER. The V end was cut by 1 base, the J end by 10 bases, with 14 bases between. The CDR3 runs to 15 residues. The CDR3 loop is CASSQAYGGLSPLHF. CDR3 nucleotides: TGCGCCAGCAGCCAAGCGTATGGGGGGCTCTCACCCCTCCACTTT.

The DNA of the CDR3 is TGTGCCAGCAGTGAAATCCGGGCTCAAGAGACCCAGTACTTC. It codes for CASSEIRAQETQYF. V is TRBV6-1 and J is TRBJ2-5; unclear D gene. With 2 bases removed from V and 2 bases from J, the gap between germline ends came to 9 bases. The CDR3 runs 14 residues. CDR1 and CDR2 from the germline V gene are MNHNS and SASEGT.

The J gene is TRBJ1-6, the V gene TRBV2; D ambiguous. Looked up from germline, CDR1 is SNHLY and CDR2 is FYNNEI. The V and J ends lost 4 bases and 8 bases respectively, with 12 bases between them. The CDR3 covers 14 residues. The CDR3 DNA reads as TGTGCCAGCAGTGGTTCCATCGTCTATTCACCCCTCCACTTT. It translates to CASSGSIVYSPLHF.

V usage is TRBV9 and J usage is TRBJ1-1; no reliable D call. The germline V gene encodes CDR1 SGDLS and CDR2 YYNGEE. Trimming cost V 0 bases and J 3 bases, with 9 bases left between them. This CDR3 has 14 amino acids. CDR3 bases: TGTGCCAGCAGCGTAGTGGACCGGGACACTGAAGCTTTCTTT. Its protein product is CASSVVDRDTEAFF.